The T cell receptor (beta chain) under discussion was sequenced for a study of response to subunit inactivated influenza vaccine. Findings of the study overall: Each seasonal flu vaccination may recruit only limited new T cells, authors suggested.

Trimming pared 5 bases from V and 3 bases from J, leaving 20 bases between. The CDR3 runs to 17 residues. Remarks on this clonotype: Its antigen is unidentified.

TCRdb processed the RT-PCR reads anew with MiXCR; each CDR3 protein has one entry. The data hold about 190,000 distinct CDR3 sequences, with 13% to 15% observed a single time. This TCR derives from a man between 45 and 60 years old who received an inactivated influenza vaccine. The chain links TRBV12-3 or TRBV12-4 to TRBJ1-5, with unresolved D. The sample was CD8+ T cells sorted from PBMCs, taken about 5 days after vaccination. The CDR3 DNA is TGTGCCAGCAGTCTAACTCTCGAGGGATCCGACAATCAGCCCCAGCATTTT. Translated: CASSLTLEGSDNQPQHF.